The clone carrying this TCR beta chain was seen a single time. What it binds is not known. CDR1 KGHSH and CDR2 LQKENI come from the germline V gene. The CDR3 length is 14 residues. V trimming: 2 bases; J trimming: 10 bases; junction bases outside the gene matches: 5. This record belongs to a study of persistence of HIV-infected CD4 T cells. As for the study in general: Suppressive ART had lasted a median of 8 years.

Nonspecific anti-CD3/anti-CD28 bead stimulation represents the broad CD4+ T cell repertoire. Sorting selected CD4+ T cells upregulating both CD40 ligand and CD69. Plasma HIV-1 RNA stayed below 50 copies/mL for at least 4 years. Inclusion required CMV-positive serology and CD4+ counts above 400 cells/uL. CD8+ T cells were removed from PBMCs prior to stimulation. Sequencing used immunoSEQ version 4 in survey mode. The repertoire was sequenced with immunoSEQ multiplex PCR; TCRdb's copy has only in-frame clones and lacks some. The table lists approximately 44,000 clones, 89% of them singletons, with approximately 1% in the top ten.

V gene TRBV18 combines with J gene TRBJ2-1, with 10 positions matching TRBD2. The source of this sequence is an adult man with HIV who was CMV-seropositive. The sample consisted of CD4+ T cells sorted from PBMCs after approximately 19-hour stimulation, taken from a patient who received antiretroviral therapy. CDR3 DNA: TGTGCCAGCTCACCAACTAGCGGGGAATCGGAGCAGTTCTTC. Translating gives CASSPTSGESEQFF.